The clone carrying this T cell receptor (beta chain) was found a few times. Its specificity is unknown. This sample is part of a study of T cell repertoires in cytomegalovirus infection. The wider study: Shared public TCR beta signatures pointed to both CMV infection and a matching HLA type. Study-wide findings and caveats: CMV-specific HLA-C-restricted TCR beta clonotypes dominated the ex vivo response. Pooled public TCR beta family frequency picked out CMV carriers with the relevant HLA.

MiXCR, run by TCRdb on the reads, gives a single entry per CDR3 protein. The sample includes about 230,000 distinct CDR3 sequences, approximately 22% of them seen just once. Trimming left V 2 bases short and J 4 bases short, with 9 bases between. This CDR3 is 14 amino acids long. The source of this sequence is a human donor in good health (CMV status not recorded). Some clones in this sample may be carry-over from other donors' samples. The chain uses TRBV12-3 or TRBV12-4 and TRBJ1-3, with D possibly matching TRBD1 (5 bases). What was sequenced was CD8+ T cells from PBMCs. In DNA, the CDR3 is TGTGCCAGCAGTTTAAGGGGCGAAGGAAACACCATATATTTT. It yields the protein CASSLRGEGNTIYF.